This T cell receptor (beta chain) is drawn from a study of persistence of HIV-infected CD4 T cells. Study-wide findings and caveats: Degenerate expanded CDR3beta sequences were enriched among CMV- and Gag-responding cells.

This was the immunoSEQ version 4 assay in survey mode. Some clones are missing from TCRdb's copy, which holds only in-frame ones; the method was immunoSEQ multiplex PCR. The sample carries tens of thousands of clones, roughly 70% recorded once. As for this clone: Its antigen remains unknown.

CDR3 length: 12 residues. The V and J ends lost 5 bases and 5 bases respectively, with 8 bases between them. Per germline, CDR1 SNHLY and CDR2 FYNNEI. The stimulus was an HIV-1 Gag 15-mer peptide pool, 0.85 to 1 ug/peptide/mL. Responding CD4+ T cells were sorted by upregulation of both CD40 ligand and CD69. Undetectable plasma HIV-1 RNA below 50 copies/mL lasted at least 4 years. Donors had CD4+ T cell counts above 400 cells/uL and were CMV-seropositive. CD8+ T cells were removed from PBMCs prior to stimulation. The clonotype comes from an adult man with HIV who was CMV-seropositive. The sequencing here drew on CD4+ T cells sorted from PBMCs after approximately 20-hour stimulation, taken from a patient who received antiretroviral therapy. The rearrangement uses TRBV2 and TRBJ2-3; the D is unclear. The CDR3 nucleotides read TGTGCCAGCAGTCCGACCGGAGATACGCAGTATTTT. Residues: CASSPTGDTQYF.